One sample yielded the 16 T cell receptor beta chains listed below, sequenced in a study of tumor-infiltrating lymphocytes in primary liver carcinoma. From 500 ng of total RNA, TCR beta-specific cDNA was reverse-transcribed using a constant-region primer. ARM-PCR, slightly modified, supplied the TCR beta libraries through three nested multiplex PCR rounds. The first two PCR rounds, roughly 10 cycles each, used TRBV1-TRBV30 forward primers and a C-beta reverse primer. A single record per CDR3 protein comes from TCRdb applying MiXCR to the multiplex PCR reads. The data contain 330,000 or so distinct CDR3 sequences, roughly two thirds of them seen just once; the ten biggest clones take up under 8.5%. The study extracted blood RNA from unsorted whole blood and also extracted germline DNA. Sequencing was carried out using peripheral blood. These receptors were collected from a man aged 35 to 55 with primary liver carcinoma and hepatitis B virus infection.

Remarks on this clonotype: The germline gene is not matched at one end of the junction; a read error may be the cause. The rearrangement links TRBV11-2 to TRBJ2-3, with a weak D call TRBD1 (5 bases). This CDR3 is built from 14 residues. Germline values: CDR1 SGHAT, CDR2 FQNNGV. CDR3 in DNA: TGTGCCAGCGCAGGGAACTGCGTCACAGATACGCGGTATTTT. Amino acid sequence: CASAGNCVTDTRYF. The full variable domain, completed using reference TRBV11-2 and TRBJ2-3, is EAGVAQSPRYKIIEKRQSVAFWCNPISGHATLYWYQQILGQGPKLLIQFQNNGVVDDSQLPKDRFSAERLKGVDSTLKIQPAKLEDSAVYLCASAGNCVTDTRYFGPGTRLTVL.

The chain combines TRBV18 with TRBJ1-2; D is ambiguous. Germline lookup yields CDR1 KGHSH and CDR2 LQKENI. The V end was cut by 5 bases, the J end by 6 bases, with 7 bases between. CDR3 size: 11 residues. The CDR3 DNA reads TGTGCCAGCTCATTCGGGGATGGCTACACCTTC. Translating it yields CASSFGDGYTF.

As regards this clonotype: One junction end does not reproduce the germline sequence, and a read error may be involved. The genes are TRBV20-1 and TRBJ2-7; 10 bases align to TRBD1. This CDR3 contains 12 residues. Germline V lookup: CDR1 DFQATT, CDR2 SNEGSKA (reference sequence). CDR3 in DNA: TGCAGTGCCGCTCCAACCGGGACAGGGGTTGGGTTC. This codes for CSAAPTGTGVGF.

The gene calls are TRBV10-3 and TRBJ2-3, with D perhaps matching TRBD2 (5 bases). CDR3 length equals 13 residues. CDR1 and CDR2 (germline): ENHRY, SYGVKD. Trimming left V 2 bases short and J 4 bases short, with 7 bases between. CDR3 region: CAISEAGSDTQYF. In nucleotides, the CDR3 is TGTGCCATCAGTGAGGCGGGCTCAGATACGCAGTATTTT.

This clonotype was counted only a few times. One base away lies a much larger clone, so this may be a sequencing read error. The J gene is TRBJ2-7, the V gene TRBV4-3, with 9 bases that match TRBD1. The CDR3 totals 15 residues. The germline gives CDR1 LGHNA, CDR2 YSLEER. CDR3 coding DNA: TGCGCCAACAGCCCGCGACAGGGGGGGACCTACGAGCAGTACTTC. Translation gives CANSPRQGGTYEQYF.

This chain uses TRBV11-2 with TRBJ1-6; TRBD1 is a possible D gene (5 bases). The V end was cut by 0 bases, the J end by 6 bases, with 9 bases between. The CDR3 sequence is 15 residues long. Germline-derived CDR1 and CDR2 are SGHAT and FQNNGV. CDR3 sequence: CASSLEWGGNSPLHF. CDR3 DNA sequence: TGTGCCAGCAGCTTAGAATGGGGGGGTAATTCACCCCTCCACTTT.

The chain recombines TRBV5-6 with TRBJ2-1; no definite D call. The germline V and J ends were trimmed by 5 bases and 0 bases, with 9 bases remaining between them. CDR3 length: 14 amino acids. Germline assignment: CDR1 SGHDT and CDR2 YYEEEE. CDR3 amino acids: CASSRPSSYNEQFF. The CDR3 bases are TGTGCCAGCAGTCGACCCAGCTCCTACAATGAGCAGTTCTTC. The variable domain in full, with the rest retrieved from reference TRBV5-6 and TRBJ2-1, is DAGVTQSPTHLIKTRGQQVTLRCSPKSGHDTVSWYQQALGQGPQFIFQYYEEEERQRGNFPDRFSGHQFPNYSSELNVNALLLGDSALYLCASSRPSSYNEQFFGPGTRLTVL.

About this clonotype itself: This may come from a read error, since a much larger clone is one base off. The rearrangement joins TRBV12-5 to TRBJ2-7, with D unresolved. CDR3 size: 8 residues. Germline CDR1 LGHNT, CDR2 FRNRAP. CDR3 amino acids: CKDYEQYF. The CDR3 region has the DNA TGCAAGGACTACGAGCAGTACTTC.

A word on this clonotype: A much larger clone lies a single base off, so this may be a read error. This rearrangement joins TRBV6-1 to TRBJ1-6; D is unclear. This CDR3 has 15 amino acids. The germline CDR1 and CDR2 sequences are MNHNS and SASEGT. The CDR3 loop is CASSEAKTPNSPFHF. The CDR3 DNA reads TGTGCCAGCAGTGAAGCAAAGACACCGAATTCACCCTTCCACTTT.

The chain has TRBV7-8 and TRBJ2-4; 9 bases line up with TRBD2. Germline-derived CDR1 and CDR2 are SGHVS and FQNEAQ. The CDR3 runs to 18 residues. Losses at the gene ends were 4 bases for V and 2 bases for J; bases not matched to a gene: 12. The CDR3 is CASSSTASGTLTKNIQYF. The CDR3 DNA reads TGTGCCAGCAGCTCAACCGCTAGCGGGACTTTAACCAAAAACATTCAGTACTTC.

As for this clonotype: Because it lacks the conserved phenylalanine or tryptophan at the end, this CDR3 is likely a read error. The CDR3 region has the DNA TGTGCCAGCAATGGTCCGGGAGCTTTCTCT. Residues: CASNGPGAFS. The V gene is TRBV12-3 or TRBV12-4, the J gene TRBJ1-1; D call uncertain. Deletions cut 7 bases from V and 10 bases from J, with 10 bases between. The length of the CDR3 is 10 residues.

This clonotype was counted ten times or more. V usage is TRBV6-5 and J usage is TRBJ2-1; 7 nucleotides match TRBD2. This CDR3 is built from 16 residues. V shed 5 bases and J 0 bases; nucleotides not matched to a gene: 7. CDR1 and CDR2 from the germline V gene are MNHEY and SVGAGI. CDR3 residues: CASSREAFSSYNEQFF. CDR3 coding DNA: TGTGCCAGCAGTCGGGAGGCCTTCAGCTCCTACAATGAGCAGTTCTTC.

V is TRBV5-1 and J is TRBJ2-7; the match to TRBD1 covers 9 bases. The CDR3 runs to 13 residues. J gave up 6 bases and V 4 bases, and 5 bases lay outside the gene matches. Germline assignment: CDR1 SGHRS and CDR2 YFSETQ. CDR3 coding DNA: TGCGCCAGCAGCGCCGGGACAGGGCGCGAGCAGTACTTC. Amino acid sequence: CASSAGTGREQYF.

Remarks on this clonotype: One base away lies a much larger clone, so this may be a sequencing read error. The chain carries TRBV29-1 and TRBJ1-3; 9 bases match TRBD1. The trim removed 8 bases at V and 3 bases at J, leaving 2 bases unmatched. The CDR3 has 12 amino acids. Germline V lookup: CDR1 SQVTM, CDR2 ANQGSEA. The CDR3, as DNA: TGCAGCTCGACAGGGGGTGGAAACACCATATATTTT. This encodes CSSTGGGNTIYF.

Note on this clonotype: This may be a read error, as it is one base from a much larger clone. The gene calls are TRBV6-6 and TRBJ2-2, with D hard to call. Germline V CDR1 and CDR2: MNHNY, SVGAGI (reference sequence). The CDR3 spans 16 residues. V was cut by 4 bases and J by 3 bases, with 15 bases left in between. In DNA, the CDR3 is TGTGCCAGCAGTTCGATAGGAACGTTCGACACCGGGGAGCTGTTTTTT. Protein: CASSSIGTFDTGELFF.

The J gene is TRBJ1-2, the V gene TRBV20-1; 9 bases match TRBD1. V lost 4 bases, J lost 12 bases, and 9 bases stayed unmatched. CDR3 size: 12 residues. Germline CDR1 reads DFQATT; CDR2 reads SNEGSKA (reference sequence). CDR3 bases: TGCAGTGCTACGGGACAGGGATTCGGGGACACCTTC. It specifies CSATGQGFGDTF.